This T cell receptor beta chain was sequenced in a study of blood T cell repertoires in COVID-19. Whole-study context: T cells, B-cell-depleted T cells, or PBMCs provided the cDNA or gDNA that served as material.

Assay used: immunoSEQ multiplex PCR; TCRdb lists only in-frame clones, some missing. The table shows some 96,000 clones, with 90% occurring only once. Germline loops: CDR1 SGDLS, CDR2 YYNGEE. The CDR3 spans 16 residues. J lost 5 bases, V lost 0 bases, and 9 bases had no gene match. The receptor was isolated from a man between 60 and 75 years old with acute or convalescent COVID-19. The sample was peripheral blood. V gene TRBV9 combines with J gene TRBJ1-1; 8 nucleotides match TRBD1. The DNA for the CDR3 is TGTGCCAGCAGCGTAGACCCAGGGGGCGCAGGAACTGAAGCTTTCTTT. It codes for CASSVDPGGAGTEAFF. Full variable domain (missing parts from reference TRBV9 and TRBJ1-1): DSGVTQTPKHLITATGQRVTLRCSPRSGDLSVYWYQQSLDQGLQFLIQYYNGEERAKGNILERFSAQQFPDLHSELNLSSLELGDSALYFCASSVDPGGAGTEAFFGQGTRLTVV.